The 9 T cell receptor beta chains in this list originate from one sample, sequenced in a study of spatial heterogeneity in lung cancer. Each CDR3 protein is one row after TCRdb ran MiXCR on the 5' RACE reads. The sample lists around 7,900 distinct CDR3 sequences, around 14% occurring once. Described time point: sample taken at primary tumor resection. Findings of the study overall: Within tumors, counts of expanded alpha and beta TCRs tracked tumor mutation counts.

These receptors' antigens are unknown. The sequencing here drew on lung tumor tissue, taken at surgery. Source of these receptors: a female donor with early-stage non-small cell lung cancer.

By share, this clonotype counts as medium-sized. The library was built for alpha chains, so this beta chain is an off-target read and its size means little. The chain is built from TRBV25-1 and TRBJ2-7; D uncertain. V was trimmed by 4 bases and J by 2 bases, leaving 6 bases between them. Germline lookup yields CDR1 MGHDK and CDR2 SYGVNS. The CDR3 contains 12 residues. DNA for the CDR3: TGTGCCAGCAGTGGAGAAACCTACGAGCAGTACTTC. Translated: CASSGETYEQYF.

This clonotype has ten or more counts. Little can be read into the size of this beta chain, an off-target read in a library designed for alpha chains. The V call is TRBV20-1, the J call TRBJ2-5; D not resolved. Trimming removed 4 bases from V and 2 bases from J, with 5 bases in between. CDR3 size: 11 residues. Germline CDR1 DFQATT, CDR2 SNEGSKA (reference sequence). The CDR3 spells CSAIKQETQYF. CDR3 DNA: TGCAGTGCTATTAAACAAGAGACCCAGTACTTC.

This clonotype was picked up many times. Within a library made for alpha chains, this beta chain is off target, and its count is uninformative. The rearrangement joins TRBV2 to TRBJ2-5; 13 positions agree with TRBD2. The CDR3 is 15 residues long. Trimming cost V 7 bases and J 2 bases; bases outside gene matches: 4. Per germline, CDR1 SNHLY and CDR2 FYNNEI. The CDR3 loop reads CASMGLAGTQETQYF. The CDR3 nucleotides read TGTGCCAGCATGGGACTAGCGGGGACACAAGAGACCCAGTACTTC.

This clonotype was picked up many times. Since it is a stray read in a library aimed at alpha chains, this beta chain has a size that is not meaningful. The rearrangement links TRBV20-1 to TRBJ1-3; TRBD1 matches at 7 bases. Losses at the gene ends were 6 bases for V and 4 bases for J; bases not matched to a gene: 6. The CDR3 spans 13 residues. The germline V gene encodes CDR1 DFQATT and CDR2 SNEGSKA (reference sequence). The CDR3 sequence is CSARGQLGNTIYF. The DNA for the CDR3 is TGCAGTGCGAGGGGACAGTTAGGAAACACCATATATTTT.

This clonotype qualifies as medium-sized. This beta chain is a stray read from a library made for alpha chains; its abundance is not meaningful. The DNA for the CDR3 is TGCGCCAGCAGCCACCGGGACCCGGCCCATGAGCAGTTCTTC. Residues: CASSHRDPAHEQFF. The rearrangement uses TRBV4-3 and TRBJ2-1; TRBD1 or TRBD2 may be the D gene (5 bases each). V lost 3 bases, J lost 8 bases, and 14 bases lay in between. Germline V gene sequence: CDR1 LGHNA, CDR2 YSLEER. The CDR3 runs to 14 residues.

Of note for this clonotype: Because this beta chain is a stray read in a library intended to capture alpha chains, its abundance should not be given much weight. The gene calls are TRBV12-3 or TRBV12-4 and TRBJ2-7; 9 nucleotides match TRBD1. The CDR3 has 16 residues. V trimming: 5 bases; J trimming: 5 bases; junction bases outside the gene matches: 13. The CDR3 sequence: CASSTLPGQGSHEQYF. The CDR3 nucleotides read TGTGCCAGCAGTACCCTCCCGGGACAGGGTTCCCACGAGCAGTACTTC.

This clonotype is categorized as medium-sized. This beta chain is off target for a library built for alpha chains, so its abundance means little. The chain links TRBV5-1 to TRBJ2-3; unclear D gene. Per germline, CDR1 SGHRS and CDR2 YFSETQ. CDR3 size: 17 residues. The V end lost 0 bases, the J end lost 5 bases, and 19 bases lay between the germline ends. The CDR3 is CASSLAAAMVGLDTQYF. DNA of the CDR3: TGCGCCAGCAGCTTGGCCGCTGCCATGGTCGGTCTAGATACGCAGTATTTT.

Ten or more counts support this clonotype. The library was designed around alpha chains, so this beta chain is a stray read whose abundance carries little weight. The chain is built from TRBV7-8 and TRBJ2-7; D not resolved. The CDR3 spans 14 residues. CDR1 SGHVS and CDR2 FQNEAQ come from the germline V gene. V was trimmed by 1 base and J by 7 bases, leaving 14 bases between them. The CDR3 bases are TGTGCCAGCAGCTTAGGGGCCGGTGGTGGGGAGCAGTACTTC. It translates to CASSLGAGGGEQYF. Drawing the rest from reference TRBV7-8 and TRBJ2-7, the complete variable domain is GAGVSQSPRYKVAKRGQDVALRCDPISGHVSLFWYQQALGQGPEFLTYFQNEAQLDKSGLPSDRFFAERPEGSVSTLKIQRTQQEDSAVYLCASSLGAGGGEQYFGPGTRLTVT.

As regards this clonotype: The library was prepared for alpha chains; this beta chain is a stray read, so its frequency means little. The CDR3 DNA reads as TGCAGTGCCCTAAGCTCGGCAGTGACTTATGGCTACACCTTC. It is translated as CSALSSAVTYGYTF. This chain joins TRBV20-1 and TRBJ1-2; D is unclear. There are 14 residues in the CDR3. Germline assignment: CDR1 DFQATT and CDR2 SNEGSKA (reference sequence). V lost 6 bases to trimming and J lost 5 bases, with 19 bases between them.